Following are 15 T cell receptor beta chains from one sample sequenced in a study of PD-1 blockade in classical Hodgkin lymphoma. Repertoires were generated with immunoSEQ multiplex PCR, while TCRdb's copy carries only in-frame clones and drops some. The sample records approximately 35,000 clones, about 89% being singletons. This sample's time point: newly diagnosed, previously untreated cHL patient sample. The study purified CD4+ T cells from thawed PBMCs using magnetic negative selection. Input material: CD4+ T cells from blood. These TCRs come from a human donor with classical Hodgkin lymphoma.

The V call is TRBV7-2, the J call TRBJ2-3; D might be TRBD1 or TRBD2, each matching 6 bases. Germline V gene lookup returns CDR1 SGHTA and CDR2 FQGNSA. The CDR3 runs 16 residues. Trimming took off 2 bases at V and 0 bases at J, with 12 bases between the two ends. CDR3 coding DNA: TGTGCCAGCAGCTTAAGGGGGGTGGGCAGCACAGATACGCAGTATTTT. This codes for CASSLRGVGSTDTQYF.

This rearrangement joins TRBV5-1 to TRBJ2-1; D is possibly TRBD1 or TRBD2 (5 bases each). The CDR3 runs 16 residues. CDR1 is SGHRS and CDR2 is YFSETQ in the germline V gene. V was clipped by 1 base and J by 7 bases, with 18 bases between them. The DNA of the CDR3 is TGCGCCAGCAGCTTGTCCTCCGGGACGCCGAGGAATGAGCAGTTCTTC. As protein: CASSLSSGTPRNEQFF. The complete variable domain, with remaining parts taken from reference TRBV5-1 and TRBJ2-1, reads KAGVTQTPRYLIKTRGQQVTLSCSPISGHRSVSWYQQTPGQGLQFLFEYFSETQRNKGNFPGRFSGRQFSNSRSEMNVSTLELGDSALYLCASSLSSGTPRNEQFFGPGTRLTVL.

In DNA, the CDR3 is TGCGCCAGCAGCCAGTCTAGCGGGGGGGCTCGGGCAGATACGCAGTATTTT. It codes for CASSQSSGGARADTQYF. This rearrangement joins TRBV4-1 to TRBJ2-3, with 12 bases matching TRBD2. This CDR3 has 17 amino acids. With V trimmed by 3 bases and J by 4 bases, 8 bases remained unmatched. Germline V gene data show CDR1 as MGHRA and CDR2 as YSYEKL.

This clone was observed a handful of times. This chain uses TRBV6-1 with TRBJ1-6; D unclear. Germline V CDR1 and CDR2: MNHNS, SASEGT. V lost 3 bases and J 10 bases, leaving 13 bases between the germline ends. This CDR3 has 14 residues. The DNA of the CDR3 is TGTGCCAGCAGTGAGAGGGTTTACGACTCACCCCTCCACTTT. Translation gives CASSERVYDSPLHF.

The chain links TRBV11-3 to TRBJ2-6; TRBD2 is a possible D gene (7 bases). Germline V gene data show CDR1 as SGHNT and CDR2 as YENEEA. The CDR3 runs to 15 residues. Trimming cost V 6 bases and J 4 bases, with 13 bases left between them. The CDR3 nucleotides are TGTGCCAGCAGTAGGGGGGGTACGGGGGCCAACGTCCTGACTTTC. Amino acids: CASSRGGTGANVLTF.

V and J are TRBV21-1 and TRBJ1-5. TRBV21-1 is listed as a pseudogene. This CDR3 spans 13 amino acids. This CDR3 reads CASPTVLGPAQHF. The CDR3 nucleotides read TGTGCCAGCCCAACAGTCCTAGGACCGGCCCAGCATTTT.

As DNA, the CDR3 is TGTGCCAGCAGCTCTGACAGGGAGAAGGAGACCCAGTACTTC. Translation: CASSSDREKETQYF. The rearrangement links TRBV7-8 to TRBJ2-5, with 7 bases matching TRBD1. The CDR3 loop spans 14 amino acids. The V and J ends lost 4 bases and 5 bases, in that order; junction bases with no gene match: 7. Looked up from germline, CDR1 is SGHVS and CDR2 is FQNEAQ.

The chain carries TRBV28 and TRBJ1-4; D perhaps matches TRBD1 (5 bases). The germline V gene encodes CDR1 MDHEN and CDR2 SYDVKM. The CDR3 consists of 12 residues. The ends were cut back, 8 bases at V and 12 bases at J, with 16 bases in the middle. The CDR3 sequence is CASGGERRELFF. CDR3 DNA: TGTGCCAGCGGAGGGGAGCGGAGGGAACTGTTTTTT.

The chain links TRBV2 to TRBJ1-2; TRBD1 agrees at 7 bases. The CDR3 length is 15 residues. Germline assignment: CDR1 SNHLY and CDR2 FYNNEI. V lost 2 bases, J lost 5 bases, and 8 bases stayed unmatched. The CDR3 DNA is TGTGCCAGCAGTGAATATATTTCAGGGGGATATGGCTACACCTTC. It encodes CASSEYISGGYGYTF.

The V gene is TRBV28, the J gene TRBJ1-3, with D hard to call. Germline V gene lookup returns CDR1 MDHEN and CDR2 SYDVKM. The V end lost 6 bases, the J end lost 0 bases, and 15 bases lay between the germline ends. The CDR3 sequence is 16 residues long. The CDR3 bases are TGTGCCAGCAGATCCTCTAATGGTTACTCTGGAAACACCATATATTTT. This gives the protein CASRSSNGYSGNTIYF.

The genes are TRBV27 and TRBJ2-2; possibly TRBD2 for D (6 bases). Per the germline V gene, CDR1 is MNHEY and CDR2 is SMNVEV (reference sequence). Trimming cost V 5 bases and J 6 bases, with 13 bases left between them. CDR3 size: 14 residues. The CDR3 protein is CASSPTSFAGELFF. The CDR3 DNA follows: TGTGCCAGCAGTCCTACTAGCTTCGCCGGGGAGCTGTTTTTT.

This clone was seen a handful of times. The chain joins TRBV7-9 to TRBJ1-2, with 7 nucleotides matching TRBD1. This CDR3 region has 13 residues. J was trimmed by 5 bases and V by 6 bases; bases with no gene match: 6. Per the germline V gene, CDR1 is SEHNR and CDR2 is FQNEAQ (reference sequence). The CDR3 here is CASRPTGSYGYTF. The CDR3 bases are TGTGCCAGCAGGCCGACAGGGTCTTATGGCTACACCTTC.

This clone was seen a handful of times. The chain employs TRBV18 and TRBJ1-3, with D possibly matching TRBD1 (6 bases). Germline V lookup: CDR1 KGHSH, CDR2 LQKENI. The V gene lost 3 bases and the J gene lost 0 bases, with 12 bases spanning the gap. The CDR3 totals 16 residues. CDR3 amino acids: CASSPGSGVSGNTIYF. CDR3 DNA: TGTGCCAGCTCACCTGGTTCAGGGGTCTCTGGAAACACCATATATTTT. Looking up the rest from reference TRBV18 and TRBJ1-3 gives the full variable domain: NAGVMQNPRHLVRRRGQEARLRCSPMKGHSHVYWYRQLPEEGLKFMVYLQKENIIDESGMPKERFSAEFPKEGPSILRIQQVVRGDSAAYFCASSPGSGVSGNTIYFGEGSWLTVV.

The CDR3 region is CASSWGLLGNTEAFF. CDR3 coding DNA: TGTGCCAGCAGCTGGGGCCTTTTGGGGAACACTGAAGCTTTCTTT. This chain uses TRBV5-8 with TRBJ1-1; tentative D call: TRBD1 (5 bases). Trimming stripped 3 bases from V and 1 base from J, with 13 bases between. The germline CDR1 and CDR2 sequences are SGHTS and YDEGEE. This CDR3 contains 15 residues.

The V call is TRBV7-9, the J call TRBJ1-2, with D tentatively TRBD1 (5 bases). In germline, CDR1 is SEHNR, CDR2 FQNEAQ (reference sequence). There are 17 residues in the CDR3. V shed 5 bases and J shed 2 bases, with 21 bases lying between them. The CDR3 coding sequence is TGTGCCAGCAGCCGCCGGCAGGGCGAAGTCAAAAACTATGGCTACACCTTC. It yields the protein CASSRRQGEVKNYGYTF. The complete variable domain, with remaining parts taken from reference TRBV7-9 and TRBJ1-2, reads DTGVSQNPRHKITKRGQNVTFRCDPISEHNRLYWYRQTLGQGPEFLTYFQNEAQLEKSRLLSDRFSAERPKGSFSTLEIQRTEQGDSAMYLCASSRRQGEVKNYGYTFGSGTRLTVV.